This T cell receptor (beta chain) emerged from a study of regulatory T cells in long-lasting Graves disease. Across the whole study: Those Graves' patients who were newly diagnosed had been on antithyroid drugs under 3 months.

Worth noting for this clonotype: The target antigen is unknown.

This sample's time point: newly diagnosed GD, antithyroid drugs for less than 3 months. PBMC-extracted RNA yielded the TCR library. The authors drew 7.5 to 10 milliliters of peripheral blood into EDTA tubes. Arm-PCR with iRepertoire HTBI primers amplified the CDR3 regions for these TCR beta libraries. TCRdb reanalysed the multiplex PCR reads using MiXCR and keeps one entry per CDR3 protein. Of under 300,000 distinct CDR3 sequences listed, roughly 18% were seen once; the top ten hold less than 25%. General observations from the study: For persistent Graves' patients, TCR diversity was lower than for newly diagnosed ones. The number of shared public clonotypes was higher in persistent patients (under 3,000) than new patients (966).

Germline loops: CDR1 SNHLY, CDR2 FYNNEI. The CDR3 loop spans 14 amino acids. V lost 6 bases to trimming and J lost 0 bases, with 9 bases between them. The material sequenced was peripheral blood mononuclear cells (PBMCs), taken at new diagnosis, from a patient treated with antithyroid drugs. This sequence was found in a female donor with Graves disease. This chain uses TRBV2 with TRBJ2-1; perhaps TRBD2 as D (5 bases). The CDR3 loop reads CASSREGSYNEQFF. The CDR3 bases are TGTGCCAGCAGCCGCGAGGGCTCCTACAATGAGCAGTTCTTC.